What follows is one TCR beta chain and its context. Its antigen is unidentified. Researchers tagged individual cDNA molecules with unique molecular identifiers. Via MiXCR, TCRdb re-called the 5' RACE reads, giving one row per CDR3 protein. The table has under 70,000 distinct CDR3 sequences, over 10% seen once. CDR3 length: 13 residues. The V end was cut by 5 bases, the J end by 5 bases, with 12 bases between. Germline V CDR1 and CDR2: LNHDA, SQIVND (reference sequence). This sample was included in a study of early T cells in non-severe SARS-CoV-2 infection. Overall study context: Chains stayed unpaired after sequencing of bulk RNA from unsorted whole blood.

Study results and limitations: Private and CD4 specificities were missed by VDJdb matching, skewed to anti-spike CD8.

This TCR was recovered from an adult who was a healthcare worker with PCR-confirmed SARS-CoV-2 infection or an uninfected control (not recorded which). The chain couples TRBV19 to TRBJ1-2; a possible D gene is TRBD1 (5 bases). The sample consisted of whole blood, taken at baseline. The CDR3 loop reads CASSFLGEYGYTF. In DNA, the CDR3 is TGTGCCAGTAGTTTTTTAGGGGAGTATGGCTACACCTTC.